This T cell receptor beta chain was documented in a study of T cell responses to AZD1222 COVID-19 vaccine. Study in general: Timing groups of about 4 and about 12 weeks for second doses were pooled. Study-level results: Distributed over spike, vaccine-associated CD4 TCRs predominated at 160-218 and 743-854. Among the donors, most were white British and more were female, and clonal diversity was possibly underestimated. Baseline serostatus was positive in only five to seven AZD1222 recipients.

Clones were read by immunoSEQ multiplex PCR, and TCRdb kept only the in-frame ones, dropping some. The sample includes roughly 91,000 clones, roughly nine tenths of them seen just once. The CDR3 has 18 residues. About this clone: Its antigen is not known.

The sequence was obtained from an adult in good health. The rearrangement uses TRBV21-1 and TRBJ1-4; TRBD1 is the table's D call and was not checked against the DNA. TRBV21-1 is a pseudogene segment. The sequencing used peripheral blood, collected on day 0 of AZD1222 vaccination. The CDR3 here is CASSKAGRGCKANEKLFF. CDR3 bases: TGTGCCAGCAGCAAAGCGGGCAGGGGGTGTAAAGCTAATGAAAAACTGTTTTTT.